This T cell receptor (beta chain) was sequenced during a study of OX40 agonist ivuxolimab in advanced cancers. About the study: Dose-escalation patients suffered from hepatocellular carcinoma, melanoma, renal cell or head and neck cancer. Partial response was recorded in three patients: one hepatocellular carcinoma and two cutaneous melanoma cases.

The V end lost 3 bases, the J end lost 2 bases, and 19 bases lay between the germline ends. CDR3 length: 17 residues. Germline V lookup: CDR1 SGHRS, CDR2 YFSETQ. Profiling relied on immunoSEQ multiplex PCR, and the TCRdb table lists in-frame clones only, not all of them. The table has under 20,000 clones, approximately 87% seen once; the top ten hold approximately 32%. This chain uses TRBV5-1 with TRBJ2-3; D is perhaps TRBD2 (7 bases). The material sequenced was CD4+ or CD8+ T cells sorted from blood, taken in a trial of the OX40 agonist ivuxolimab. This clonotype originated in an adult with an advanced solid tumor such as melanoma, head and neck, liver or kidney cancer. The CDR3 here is CASSWWGASGDTDTQYF. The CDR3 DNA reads TGCGCCAGCAGCTGGTGGGGGGCTAGCGGAGACACAGATACGCAGTATTTT.